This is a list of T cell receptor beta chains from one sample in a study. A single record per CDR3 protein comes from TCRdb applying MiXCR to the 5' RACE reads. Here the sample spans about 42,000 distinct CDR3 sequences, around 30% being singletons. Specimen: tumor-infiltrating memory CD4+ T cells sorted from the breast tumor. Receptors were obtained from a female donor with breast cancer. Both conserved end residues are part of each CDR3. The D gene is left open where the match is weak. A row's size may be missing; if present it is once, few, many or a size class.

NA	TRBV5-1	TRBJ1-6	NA	CASRKGDARNYNSPLHF	TGCGCCAGCAGGAAAGGGGACGCGCGGAACTATAATTCACCCCTCCACTTT
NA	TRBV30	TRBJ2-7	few	CAWSVEGLEQYF	TGTGCCTGGAGTGTGGAAGGTCTCGAGCAGTACTTC
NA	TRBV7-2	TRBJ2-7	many	CASSLQAGANEQYF	TGTGCCAGCAGCTTACAGGCAGGGGCCAACGAGCAGTACTTC
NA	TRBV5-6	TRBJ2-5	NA	CASFTGTPQETQYF	TGTGCCAGCTTCACCGGGACACCACAAGAGACCCAGTACTTC
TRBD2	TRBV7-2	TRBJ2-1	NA	CASIRTGLAASYNEQFF	TGTGCCAGCATCAGGACGGGACTAGCGGCATCCTACAATGAGCAGTTCTTC
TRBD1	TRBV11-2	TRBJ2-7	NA	CASSPLNRDRETRNLYEQYF	TGTGCCAGCAGCCCCCTGAACCGGGACAGGGAGACTCGAAACCTTTACGAGCAGTACTTC
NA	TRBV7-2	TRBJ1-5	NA	CASSQQRDQPQHF	TGTGCCAGCAGTCAACAGAGGGATCAGCCCCAGCATTTT
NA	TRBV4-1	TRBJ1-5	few	CASSQDWLGNQPQHF	TGCGCCAGCAGCCAAGATTGGCTCGGGAATCAGCCCCAGCATTTT
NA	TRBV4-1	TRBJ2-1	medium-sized	CASRQDGSQYNEQFF	TGCGCCAGCAGGCAAGACGGGTCCCAGTACAATGAGCAGTTCTTC
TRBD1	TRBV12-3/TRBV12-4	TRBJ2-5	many	CASREDRAQETQYF	TGTGCCAGCAGGGAGGACAGGGCGCAAGAGACCCAGTACTTC
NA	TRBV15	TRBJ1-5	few	CATSPQGNQPQHF	TGTGCCACCAGCCCTCAGGGCAATCAGCCCCAGCATTTT
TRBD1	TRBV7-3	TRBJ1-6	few	CASSDGQGYNSPLHF	TGTGCCAGCAGCGACGGACAGGGGTATAATTCACCCCTCCACTTT
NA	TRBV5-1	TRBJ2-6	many	CASSLARRLNSGANVLTF	TGCGCCAGCAGCTTGGCCCGACGCCTAAACTCTGGGGCCAACGTCCTGACTTTC
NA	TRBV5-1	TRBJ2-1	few	CASSQADREQFF	TGCGCCAGCAGCCAAGCCGACAGGGAGCAGTTCTTC
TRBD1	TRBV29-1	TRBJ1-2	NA	CSAGGGSGYTF	TGCAGCGCTGGAGGGGGCAGCGGCTACACCTTC
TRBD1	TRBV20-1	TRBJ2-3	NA	CSARDRTGRGTDAQYF	TGCAGTGCTAGAGATCGGACAGGACGAGGGACAGATGCGCAGTATTTT